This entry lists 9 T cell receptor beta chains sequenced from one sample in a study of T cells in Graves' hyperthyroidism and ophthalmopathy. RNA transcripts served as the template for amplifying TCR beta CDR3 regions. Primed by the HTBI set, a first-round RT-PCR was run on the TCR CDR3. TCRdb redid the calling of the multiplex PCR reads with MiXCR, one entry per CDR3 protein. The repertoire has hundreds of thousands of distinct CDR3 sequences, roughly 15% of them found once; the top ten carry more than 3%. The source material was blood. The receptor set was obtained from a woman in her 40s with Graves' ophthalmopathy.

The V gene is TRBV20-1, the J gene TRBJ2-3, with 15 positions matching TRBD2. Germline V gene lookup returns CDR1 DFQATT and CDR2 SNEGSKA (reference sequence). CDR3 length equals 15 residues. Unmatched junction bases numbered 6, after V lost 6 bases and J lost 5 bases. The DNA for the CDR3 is TGCAGTGCCGACAGGGGACTAGCGGGAGGAGATACGCAGTATTTT. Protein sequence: CSADRGLAGGDTQYF.

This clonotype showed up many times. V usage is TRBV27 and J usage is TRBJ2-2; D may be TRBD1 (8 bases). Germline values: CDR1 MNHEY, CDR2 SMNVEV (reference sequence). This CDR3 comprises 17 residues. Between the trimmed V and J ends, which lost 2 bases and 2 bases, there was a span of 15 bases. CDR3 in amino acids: CASSLTGQGLNTGELFF. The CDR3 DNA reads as TGTGCCAGCAGTTTAACTGGACAGGGACTAAACACCGGGGAGCTGTTTTTT.

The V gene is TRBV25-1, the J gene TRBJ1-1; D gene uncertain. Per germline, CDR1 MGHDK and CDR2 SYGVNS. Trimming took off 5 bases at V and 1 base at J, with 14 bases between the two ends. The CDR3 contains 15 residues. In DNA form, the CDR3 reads TGTGCCAGCAGTCCGGATTTAAGGACGAACACTGAAGCTTTCTTT. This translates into CASSPDLRTNTEAFF.

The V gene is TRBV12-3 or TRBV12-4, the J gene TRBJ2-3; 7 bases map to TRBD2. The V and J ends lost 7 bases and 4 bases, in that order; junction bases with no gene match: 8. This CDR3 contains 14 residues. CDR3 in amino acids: CASTRAAGADTQYF. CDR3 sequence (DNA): TGTGCCAGCACTCGGGCGGCGGGGGCAGATACGCAGTATTTT.

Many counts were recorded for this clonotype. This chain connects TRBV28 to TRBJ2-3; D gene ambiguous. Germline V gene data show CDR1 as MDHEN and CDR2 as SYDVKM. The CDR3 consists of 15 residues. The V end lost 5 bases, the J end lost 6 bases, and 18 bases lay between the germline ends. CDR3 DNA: TGTGCCAGCAGTGGCGGCAACCCCCCGCGGGATACGCAGTATTTT. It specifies CASSGGNPPRDTQYF.

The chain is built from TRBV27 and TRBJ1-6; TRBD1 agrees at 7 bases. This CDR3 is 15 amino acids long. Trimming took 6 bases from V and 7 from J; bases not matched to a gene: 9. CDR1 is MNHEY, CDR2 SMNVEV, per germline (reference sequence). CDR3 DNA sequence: TGTGCCAGCAGGGAACGACAGGGTCGGAATTCACCCCTCCACTTT. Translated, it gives CASRERQGRNSPLHF.

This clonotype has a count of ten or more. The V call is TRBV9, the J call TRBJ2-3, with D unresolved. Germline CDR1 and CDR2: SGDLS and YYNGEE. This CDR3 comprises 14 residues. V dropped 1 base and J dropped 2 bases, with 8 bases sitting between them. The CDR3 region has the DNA TGTGCCAGCAGCGTAATCCCAGACACAGATACGCAGTATTTT. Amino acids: CASSVIPDTDTQYF.

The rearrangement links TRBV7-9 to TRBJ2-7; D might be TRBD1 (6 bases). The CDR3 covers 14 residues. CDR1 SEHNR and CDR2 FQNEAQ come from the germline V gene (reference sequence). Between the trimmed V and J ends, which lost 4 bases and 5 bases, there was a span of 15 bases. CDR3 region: CASSYGPQGHEQYF. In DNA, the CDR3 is TGTGCCAGCAGCTACGGCCCACAGGGCCACGAGCAGTACTTC.

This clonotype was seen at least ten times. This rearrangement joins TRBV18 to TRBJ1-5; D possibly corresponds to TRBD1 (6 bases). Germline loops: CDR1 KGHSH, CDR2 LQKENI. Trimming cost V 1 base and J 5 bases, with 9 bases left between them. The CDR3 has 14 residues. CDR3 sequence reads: CASSPQSGDQPQHF. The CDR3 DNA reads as TGTGCCAGCTCACCACAATCAGGGGATCAGCCCCAGCATTTT.